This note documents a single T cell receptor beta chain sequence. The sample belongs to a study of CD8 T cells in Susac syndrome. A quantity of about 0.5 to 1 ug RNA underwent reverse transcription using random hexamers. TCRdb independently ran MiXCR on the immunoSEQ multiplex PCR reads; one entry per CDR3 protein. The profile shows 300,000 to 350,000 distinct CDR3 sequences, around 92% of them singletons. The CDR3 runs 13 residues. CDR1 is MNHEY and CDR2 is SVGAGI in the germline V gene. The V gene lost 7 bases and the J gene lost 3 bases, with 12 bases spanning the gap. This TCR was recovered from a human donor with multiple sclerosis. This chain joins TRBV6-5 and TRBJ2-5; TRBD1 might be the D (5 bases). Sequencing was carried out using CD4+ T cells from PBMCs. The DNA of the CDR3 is TGTGCCAGCAACTATAGGGGCGAAGAGACCCAGTACTTC. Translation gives CASNYRGEETQYF.